This TCR beta chain was found in a study of regulatory T cells in long-lasting Graves disease. At the level of the study: Persistent cases were those of Graves' disease that involved over 5 years of antithyroid drugs with positive TSH receptor antibodies.

Assembly of TCR beta libraries relied on iRepertoire HTBI primers together with Arm-PCR of CDR3 regions. In the original workflow: 62 TRBV and roughly 13 TRBJ segments were identified across samples. TCRdb called the multiplex PCR reads again in MiXCR, with one record for every CDR3 protein. V and J calls and clone size were set by TCRdb, not the authors. The table has approximately 690,000 distinct CDR3 sequences, around 30% seen once. This clonotype has a count of ten or more. Its target is unknown. V lost 0 bases to trimming and J lost 8 bases, with 13 bases between them. CDR1 and CDR2 (germline): MNHEY, SMNVEV (reference sequence). This CDR3 has 14 residues. The time point: persistent/refractory GD, antithyroid drugs over 5 years with positive TRAb. PBMC RNA served as the TCR library source. Broader study findings: Repertoires from persistent disease leaned toward TRBV28, TRBJ1-2 and TRBJ2-5.

This material consisted of peripheral blood mononuclear cells (PBMCs), taken when the disease was refractory, from a patient treated with antithyroid drugs. The receptor's source is a female donor with Graves disease. V and J are TRBV27 and TRBJ1-2; D gene uncertain. The CDR3 region has the DNA TGTGCCAGCAGTTTATCACGCTCCTTGGGAGGCTACACCTTC. Amino acids: CASSLSRSLGGYTF.